A selection of T cell receptor beta chains follows, all from one sample in a study of cytomegalovirus exposure and HLA in healthy donors. Only in-frame clones appear in the TCRdb table, and some are missing; sequencing was by immunoSEQ multiplex PCR. The data contain a few hundred thousand clones, roughly two thirds of them singletons. Sequenced: PBMCs. Receptors were obtained from a female donor in good health and CMV-seronegative. The CDR3 runs from the conserved cysteine through the conserved F or W. The order of the fields is CDR3 length, D gene, V gene, clone size, J gene, CDR3 protein, CDR3 DNA. The D gene is left open where the match is weak. Where a row states a size, it is once, few, many or the class of an expanded clone; other rows omit it.

15,TRBD1,TRBV19,.,TRBJ1-3,CASSLPGGPGNTIYF,TGTGCCAGTAGCTTACCAGGGGGGCCTGGAAACACCATATATTTT
14,.,TRBV27,.,TRBJ2-7,CASSFSRQGFEQYF,TGTGCCAGCAGTTTCTCCCGCCAGGGGTTCGAGCAGTACTTC
11,TRBD1,TRBV5-1,.,TRBJ1-2,CASSNRGGYTF,TGCGCCAGCAGCAACAGGGGAGGCTACACCTTC
16,.,TRBV28,.,TRBJ1-5,CASNPPATGGNQPQHF,TGTGCCAGCAACCCCCCGGCGACAGGTGGAAATCAGCCCCAGCATTTT
14,.,TRBV7-3,few,TRBJ2-7,CASSLTRGAYEQYF,TGTGCCAGCAGCTTGACCAGGGGTGCCTACGAGCAGTACTTC
14,.,TRBV6-1,.,TRBJ1-1,CASSDVARATEAFF,TGTGCCAGCAGTGACGTAGCCAGGGCAACTGAAGCTTTCTTT
15,.,TRBV9,few,TRBJ1-1,CASSSGQTSNTEAFF,TGTGCCAGCAGCTCAGGACAGACTTCGAACACTGAAGCTTTCTTT
14,TRBD1,TRBV7-3,.,TRBJ1-1,CASSRQGAWTEAFF,TGTGCCAGCAGCCGTCAGGGGGCTTGGACTGAAGCTTTCTTT
13,.,TRBV27,.,TRBJ2-7,CASIAGHSYEQYF,TGTGCCAGCATTGCGGGCCACTCCTACGAGCAGTACTTC
14,TRBD1,TRBV11-2,few,TRBJ1-2,CASSGGTGRNGYTF,TGTGCCAGCAGCGGAGGGACAGGGAGGAATGGCTACACCTTC
14,.,TRBV21-1,.,TRBJ1-4,CARTQGKGNEKLFF,TGTGCCCGGACACAGGGTAAGGGTAATGAAAAACTGTTTTTT
15,TRBD1,TRBV30,.,TRBJ2-2,CAWTGTGRTTGELFF,TGTGCCTGGACTGGGACAGGGCGGACCACCGGGGAGCTGTTTTTT
16,TRBD2,TRBV11-2,.,TRBJ2-3,CASSPGTSARTDTQYF,TGTGCCAGCAGCCCCGGGACTAGCGCCCGCACAGATACGCAGTATTTT
12,.,TRBV9,.,TRBJ1-2,CASSPLNYGYTF,TGTGCCAGCAGCCCACTGAACTATGGCTACACCTTC
13,TRBD1,TRBV7-9,.,TRBJ1-1,CSSSLDRGTEAFF,TGTTCCAGCAGCCTTGACAGGGGCACTGAAGCTTTCTTT
12,.,TRBV19,.,TRBJ1-2,CASSIGANGYTF,TGTGCCAGTAGTATAGGGGCTAACGGCTACACCTTC
14,TRBD2,TRBV2,.,TRBJ2-2,CATSGTSGIGELFF,TGTGCCACCTCCGGGACTAGCGGGATTGGGGAGCTGTTTTTT
17,TRBD2,TRBV28,once,TRBJ2-1,CASRGLAGTSVATEQFF,TGTGCCAGCAGGGGACTAGCGGGAACTAGCGTAGCCACTGAGCAGTTCTTC
14,.,TRBV27,.,TRBJ1-2,CASSLSAANYGYTF,TGTGCCAGCAGTTTATCGGCCGCTAACTATGGCTACACCTTC
16,.,TRBV11-2,.,TRBJ2-2,CASSQASSGFTGELFF,TGTGCCAGCAGCCAGGCTAGCTCCGGGTTCACCGGGGAGCTGTTTTTT
13,.,TRBV5-4,.,TRBJ2-7,CASKSGSTYEQYF,TGTGCCAGCAAGAGCGGGTCGACCTACGAGCAGTACTTC
15,TRBD1,TRBV30,.,TRBJ2-3,CAWSVGDRDADTQYF,TGTGCCTGGAGTGTGGGGGACAGGGATGCAGATACGCAGTATTTT
15,TRBD2,TRBV27,few,TRBJ2-7,CASSFGTSGINEQYF,TGTGCCAGCAGTTTTGGGACTAGCGGGATCAACGAGCAGTACTTC
14,TRBD1,TRBV4-1,.,TRBJ2-3,CASSQRQGTDTQYF,TGCGCCAGCAGCCAGAGACAGGGGACAGATACGCAGTATTTT
14,TRBD1,TRBV7-2,.,TRBJ1-1,CASSPRQGGTEAFF,TGTGCCAGCAGCCCCCGACAGGGGGGCACTGAAGCTTTCTTT
15,TRBD1,TRBV6-5,.,TRBJ1-3,CASSYGDRAGNTIYF,TGTGCCAGCAGTTACGGGGACAGGGCTGGAAACACCATATATTTT
15,TRBD1,TRBV4-2,few,TRBJ2-5,CASSQGTGVQETQYF,TGTGCCAGCAGCCAGGGGACAGGGGTGCAAGAGACCCAGTACTTC
14,TRBD1,TRBV9,.,TRBJ1-2,CASSVEGTGGGYTF,TGTGCCAGCAGCGTAGAGGGGACAGGAGGTGGCTACACCTTC
12,.,TRBV12-2,.,TRBJ2-3,CASRSPSGTQYF,TGTGCAAGTCGATCCCCAAGCGGTACGCAGTATTTT
15,.,TRBV2,.,TRBJ1-4,CASSPDRKVNEKLFF,TGTGCCAGCAGTCCCGACAGAAAAGTTAATGAAAAACTGTTTTTT
16,TRBD2,TRBV5-8,.,TRBJ2-7,CASSLAASGIDYEQYF,TGTGCCAGCAGCTTGGCGGCTAGCGGGATCGACTACGAGCAGTACTTC
11,.,TRBV4-1,.,TRBJ2-7,CASGRGDEQYF,TGCGCCAGCGGCAGGGGCGACGAGCAGTACTTC
12,TRBD2,TRBV29-1,few,TRBJ2-1,CSVVSGRTEQFF,TGCAGCGTTGTTAGCGGGAGGACTGAGCAGTTCTTC
16,.,TRBV18,.,TRBJ2-7,CASSSSLLLSSYEQYF,TGTGCCAGCTCATCGAGTCTATTGTTGAGCTCCTACGAGCAGTACTTC
15,TRBD2,TRBV28,once,TRBJ2-7,CASRVGTAGVVEQYF,TGTGCCAGCCGGGTCGGGACGGCGGGAGTGGTGGAGCAGTACTTC
14,TRBD1,TRBV23-1,.,TRBJ2-7,CASSPTGDPAEQYF,TGCGCCAGCAGTCCAACAGGGGACCCGGCCGAGCAGTACTTC
14,TRBD1,TRBV6-5,few,TRBJ2-1,CASSYSNDRDEQFF,TGTGCCAGCAGTTACTCTAACGACAGGGATGAGCAGTTCTTC
16,TRBD2,TRBV10-2,.,TRBJ2-7,CASRGLASGVNYEQYF,TGCGCCAGCAGAGGCCTGGCTAGCGGAGTTAACTACGAGCAGTACTTC
14,TRBD1,TRBV7-9,.,TRBJ1-1,CASSLTTGHTEAFF,TGTGCCAGCAGCTTAACGACAGGGCATACTGAAGCTTTCTTT